What follows are 15 T cell receptor beta chains derived from one specimen sequenced in a study of spatial heterogeneity in lung cancer (dated by TCRdb to about 2019). To prepare the library, 5' RACE was applied. Sequenced using a NextSeq 500. TCRdb reran the public reads through fastp at Q25 and MiXCR, keeping productive beta chains. Rows with a matching CDR3 protein are joined into one entry that keeps the most common DNA and genes. The sample data list some 120,000 distinct CDR3 sequences, and 12% of these were observed just once. Roughly 17% of the sample belongs to the ten largest clones. What the time point label conveys for this sample: blood at routine non-recurrence follow-up after resection. For TCR sequencing, whole RNA was extracted from tumor and nontumor lung tissue, or from cryopreserved PBMC samples, and no cell sorting was done. The sequencing used PBMCs, collected at follow-up. The receptors stem from a male donor with early-stage non-small cell lung cancer.

The rearrangement joins TRBV6-2 or TRBV6-3 to TRBJ2-3, with D uncertain. CDR1 and CDR2 from the germline V gene are MNHEY and SVGEGT. V was trimmed by 6 bases and J by 0 bases, leaving 10 bases between them. CDR3 size: 14 residues. The CDR3 spells CASSPRSSTDTQYF. As DNA, the CDR3 is TGTGCCAGCAGCCCCCGTTCTAGCACAGATACGCAGTATTTT.

The chain is built from TRBV20-1 and TRBJ1-6; tentative D call: TRBD1 (5 bases). Between the trimmed V and J ends, which lost 3 bases and 7 bases, there was a span of 16 bases. CDR1 is DFQATT, CDR2 SNEGSKA, per germline (reference sequence). The CDR3 is 15 residues long. The CDR3 reads CSARKTGAQNSPLHF. The CDR3 nucleotides are TGCAGTGCTAGGAAAACCGGGGCCCAAAATTCACCCCTCCACTTT.

Many counts were recorded for this clonotype. The chain employs TRBV7-2 and TRBJ1-5, with unresolved D. Trimming removed 3 bases at V and 4 bases at J, with 10 bases between. Germline CDR1 SGHTA, CDR2 FQGNSA. The CDR3 spans 14 residues. The CDR3 here is CASSFDGRNQPQHF. CDR3 sequence (DNA): TGTGCCAGCAGCTTTGACGGTCGGAATCAGCCCCAGCATTTT.

This clonotype turned up a few times. The chain uses TRBV20-1 and TRBJ2-4, with D uncertain. Trimming cost V 2 bases and J 6 bases, with 17 bases left between them. The germline V gene has CDR1 DFQATT and CDR2 SNEGSKA (reference sequence). This CDR3 has 15 residues. The CDR3 DNA is TGCAGTGCTAGAAGTTACCTTTCCGGTCGAAACATTCAGTACTTC. It translates to CSARSYLSGRNIQYF.

This chain links TRBV6-5 with TRBJ2-1; D remains unclear. The CDR3 runs to 11 residues. V lost 1 base and J 7 bases, leaving 2 bases between the germline ends. CDR1 is MNHEY, CDR2 SVGAGI, per germline. As DNA, the CDR3 is TGTGCCAGCAGTTACTTTAATGAGCAGTTCTTC. This codes for CASSYFNEQFF.

V usage is TRBV18 and J usage is TRBJ1-2, with TRBD1 matching over 9 bases. With V trimmed by 4 bases and J by 0 bases, 3 bases remained unmatched. This CDR3 has 15 residues. In germline, CDR1 is KGHSH, CDR2 LQKENI. The CDR3 DNA follows: TGTGCCAGCTCACTTGGGACAGGGCCTAACTATGGCTACACCTTC. Translation gives CASSLGTGPNYGYTF. Complete variable domain (other parts from reference TRBV18 and TRBJ1-2): NAGVMQNPRHLVRRRGQEARLRCSPMKGHSHVYWYRQLPEEGLKFMVYLQKENIIDESGMPKERFSAEFPKEGPSILRIQQVVRGDSAAYFCASSLGTGPNYGYTFGSGTRLTVV.

This clonotype was counted only a few times. This chain connects TRBV7-9 to TRBJ1-2; D possibly corresponds to TRBD1 (5 bases). Germline V gene lookup returns CDR1 SEHNR and CDR2 FQNEAQ (reference sequence). V was clipped by 3 bases and J by 2 bases, with 10 bases between them. CDR3 size: 14 residues. This chain's CDR3 is CASSFGTANYGYTF. As DNA, the CDR3 is TGTGCCAGCAGCTTCGGGACGGCGAACTATGGCTACACCTTC. Based on the CDR3 plus reference TRBV7-9 and TRBJ1-2, the full variable domain is DTGVSQNPRHKITKRGQNVTFRCDPISEHNRLYWYRQTLGQGPEFLTYFQNEAQLEKSRLLSDRFSAERPKGSFSTLEIQRTEQGDSAMYLCASSFGTANYGYTFGSGTRLTVV.

This clonotype has just a few counts. The V gene is TRBV4-2, the J gene TRBJ1-6; the match to TRBD1 covers 7 bases. The CDR3 is 15 residues long. V gave up 4 bases and J gave up 8 bases; unmatched junction bases: 8. Germline CDR1 is LGHNA and CDR2 is YNFKEQ. The CDR3 sequence: CASSRQGGADSPLHF. In DNA form, the CDR3 reads TGTGCCAGCAGCCGACAAGGGGGCGCGGATTCACCCCTCCACTTT.

A word on this clonotype: A junction boundary mismatches the germline segment, possibly from a read error. The chain carries TRBV7-7 and TRBJ2-2; weak D call: TRBD1 (5 bases). Germline CDR1 SSHAT, CDR2 FNYEAQ (reference sequence). The CDR3 is 15 amino acids. The CDR3 bases are TGTGCTAGCAGCTTAGGTTCAGGGCAGACCGGGGAGCTGTTTTTT. Protein sequence: CASSLGSGQTGELFF.

This clonotype was observed a few times. CDR3 sequence: CASSLGTSGGRTDTQYF. The CDR3 region has the DNA TGCGCCAGCAGCTTGGGGACTAGCGGGGGCCGGACAGATACGCAGTATTTT. This sequence joins TRBV5-1 and TRBJ2-3; TRBD2 matches at 13 bases. V lost 0 bases, J lost 3 bases, and 4 bases stayed unmatched. The V gene's germline CDR1 is SGHRS and CDR2 YFSETQ. CDR3 size: 17 residues.

This clonotype was seen ten or more times. J is TRBJ2-3 and V is TRBV12-3 or TRBV12-4; no clear D gene. The CDR3 loop spans 11 amino acids. Trimming cost V 7 bases and J 6 bases, with 8 bases left between them. CDR3 amino acids: CASTSADTQYF. The DNA of the CDR3 is TGTGCCAGCACTTCCGCGGATACGCAGTATTTT.

This clonotype was detected a few times. This chain links TRBV2 with TRBJ1-2; D is unresolved. V lost 6 bases, J lost 6 bases, and 5 bases lay in between. The V gene's germline CDR1 is SNHLY and CDR2 FYNNEI. The CDR3 sequence is 10 residues long. The CDR3 DNA sequence: TGTGCCAGCAGAGGGAATGGCTACACCTTC. It codes for CASRGNGYTF. The full variable domain, in which reference TRBV2 and TRBJ1-2 provide the parts outside the CDR3, is EPEVTQTPSHQVTQMGQEVILRCVPISNHLYFYWYRQILGQKVEFLVSFYNNEISEKSEIFDDQFSVERPDGSNFTLKIRSTKLEDSAMYFCASRGNGYTFGSGTRLTVV.

The J gene is TRBJ2-3, the V gene TRBV7-9; no reliable D call. The germline gives CDR1 SEHNR, CDR2 FQNEAQ (reference sequence). The CDR3 is 14 residues long. V lost 2 bases, J lost 2 bases, and 8 bases lay in between. The CDR3, as DNA: TGTGCCAGCAGCTTATACCGTTACACAGATACGCAGTATTTT. Protein: CASSLYRYTDTQYF.

This clonotype was counted many times. The V call is TRBV7-9, the J call TRBJ1-6, with D perhaps TRBD1 (5 bases). Germline V lookup: CDR1 SEHNR, CDR2 FQNEAQ (reference sequence). Trimming shortened V by 2 bases and J by 8 bases, and 10 bases separated the two germline ends. The CDR3 loop spans 14 amino acids. In DNA, the CDR3 is TGTGCCAGCAGCTTATCTACAGGTTATTCACCCCTCCACTTT. Its translation is CASSLSTGYSPLHF.

This clonotype was counted ten times or more. The CDR3 is CAIRQGAGNTGELFF. Written as DNA, the CDR3 is TGTGCCATCAGGCAAGGGGCCGGTAACACCGGGGAGCTGTTTTTT. This chain links TRBV10-3 with TRBJ2-2, with a tentative D call TRBD1 (5 bases). Trimming stripped 6 bases from V and 2 bases from J, with 13 bases between. The CDR3 totals 15 residues. Germline V lookup: CDR1 ENHRY, CDR2 SYGVKD.